Listed below are T cell receptor beta chains from one sample, sequenced in a study of shared clonotypes between healthy human individuals. The repertoire was sequenced with immunoSEQ multiplex PCR; TCRdb's copy has only in-frame clones and lacks some. This sample has approximately 1,500,000 clones, with 96% found just once. The specimen sequenced was naive CD4+ T cells sorted from blood. The receptor source for this set is a man aged 25-45 years in good health. Each CDR3 is given with its conserved first and last residue. D genes are given only for firm matches. Expanded clones are given a class, and other clones once, few, many or no size at all.

>.|TRBD1|TRBJ2-1|TRBV27
CASSPRDRGWDEQFF
TGTGCCAGCAGTCCCCGGGACAGGGGCTGGGATGAGCAGTTCTTC
>.|TRBD2|TRBJ2-2|TRBV15
CATNREANTGELFF
TGTGCCACCAACCGGGAGGCGAACACCGGGGAGCTGTTTTTT
>.|.|TRBJ2-5|TRBV5-1
CASSSGNSLYQETQYF
TGCGCCAGCAGCTCGGGGAATTCCTTATACCAAGAGACCCAGTACTTC
>once|.|TRBJ1-2|TRBV2
CASTIRDNHGYTF
TGTGCCAGTACTATCCGGGACAATCATGGCTACACCTTC
>.|TRBD1|TRBJ1-5|TRBV30
CAWSPWDRPTQPQHF
TGTGCCTGGAGCCCCTGGGACAGACCAACTCAGCCCCAGCATTTT
>.|.|TRBJ1-5|TRBV28
CASSWASPQHF
TGTGCCAGCAGTTGGGCAAGCCCCCAGCATTTT
>.|.|TRBJ2-1|TRBV27
CASSLKSSAVSYNEQFF
TGTGCCAGCAGTTTAAAATCTAGCGCGGTCTCCTACAATGAGCAGTTCTTC
>.|TRBD2|TRBJ2-7|TRBV9
CASSPSRLAGVDYEQYF
TGTGCCAGCAGCCCCTCCCGCCTAGCGGGGGTGGACTACGAGCAGTACTTC
>.|.|TRBJ2-5|TRBV6-5
CASSSPGATQYF
TGTGCCAGCTCTAGCCCGGGGGCAACCCAGTACTTC
>.|TRBD2|TRBJ2-7|TRBV5-5
CASSTIAGGPYEQYF
TGTGCCAGCAGTACGATAGCGGGAGGGCCCTACGAGCAGTACTTC
>.|.|TRBJ1-5|TRBV19
CASTDVGAGAPQHF
TGTGCCAGTACTGACGTAGGGGCCGGAGCGCCCCAGCATTTT
>.|.|TRBJ1-1|TRBV15
CATSRDPVSGAFF
TGTGCCACCAGCAGAGATCCCGTCAGTGGAGCTTTCTTT
>.|TRBD1|TRBJ1-2|TRBV19
CASSKGTADYGYTF
TGTGCCAGTAGTAAGGGGACAGCAGACTATGGCTACACCTTC
>once|.|TRBJ1-2|TRBV6-1
CASSEADYGYTF
TGTGCCAGCAGTGAAGCGGACTATGGCTACACCTTC
>.|TRBD2|TRBJ2-1|TRBV6-1
CASSDGLAGAWEQFF
TGTGCCAGCAGTGACGGACTAGCGGGAGCATGGGAGCAGTTCTTC
>.|.|TRBJ2-7|TRBV2
CASERNKGFYEQYF
TGTGCCAGCGAGCGAAATAAAGGTTTCTACGAGCAGTACTTC
>.|.|TRBJ2-5|TRBV29-1
CSGGSLQETQYF
TGCAGCGGTGGATCGTTACAAGAGACCCAGTACTTC
>.|.|TRBJ2-7|TRBV6-5
CASKTDYYEQYF
TGTGCCAGTAAGACGGATTACTACGAGCAGTACTTC
>.|.|TRBJ2-3|TRBV2
CASSLLWGTQYF
TGTGCCAGCAGTCTTTTGTGGGGTACGCAGTATTTT
>once|.|TRBJ2-7|TRBV18
CASSPQRQDSYEQYF
TGTGCCAGCTCACCACAACGCCAGGACTCCTACGAGCAGTACTTC
>.|.|TRBJ1-3|TRBV29-1
CSARVGGNGNTIYF
TGCAGCGCGAGGGTGGGGGGGAATGGAAACACCATATATTTT
>.|.|TRBJ2-7|TRBV2
CASSPTRLTYEQYF
TGTGCCAGCAGTCCCACCAGGCTTACCTACGAGCAGTACTTC
>.|TRBD1|TRBJ1-4|TRBV10-3
CAISESGGQGNEKLFF
TGTGCCATCAGTGAGTCAGGGGGACAGGGCAATGAAAAACTGTTTTTT
>.|TRBD2|TRBJ2-7|TRBV5-6
CASRLLAGGGPYEQYF
TGTGCCAGCAGGCTACTAGCGGGAGGAGGGCCCTACGAGCAGTACTTC
>.|TRBD1|TRBJ1-1|TRBV29-1
CSVEPSGTGAVRRFDTEAFF
TGCAGCGTTGAGCCCTCCGGGACAGGGGCGGTTCGACGTTTTGACACTGAAGCTTTCTTT
>once|TRBD2|TRBJ2-5|TRBV2
CASSRGLAGGVKTQYF
TGTGCCAGCAGTCGGGGACTAGCGGGAGGGGTAAAGACCCAGTACTTC
>.|TRBD2|TRBJ2-1|TRBV6-5
CASRVGLANNEQFF
TGTGCCAGCAGGGTGGGACTAGCTAACAATGAGCAGTTCTTC
>.|TRBD2|TRBJ2-7|TRBV29-1
CSVVGLLYEQYF
TGCAGCGTTGTGGGACTACTCTACGAGCAGTACTTC
>.|.|TRBJ1-5|TRBV11-2
CASSLGLGSNQPQHF
TGTGCCAGCAGCTTAGGATTAGGTAGCAATCAGCCCCAGCATTTT
>.|TRBD2|TRBJ2-7|TRBV28
CASTPSGRSNEQYF
TGTGCCAGCACCCCGAGCGGGAGGAGTAACGAGCAGTACTTC
>.|TRBD1|TRBJ2-2|TRBV7-8
CASSHRGHPINTGELFF
TGTGCCAGCAGTCACAGGGGACACCCCATCAACACCGGGGAGCTGTTTTTT
>.|.|TRBJ1-5|TRBV21-1
CASSESGQVRNQPQHF
TGTGCCAGCAGCGAATCGGGACAGGTAAGGAATCAGCCCCAGCATTTT
>.|.|TRBJ2-7|TRBV9
CASSVTSLGEQYF
TGTGCCAGCAGCGTAACTAGCTTGGGCGAGCAGTACTTC
>.|.|TRBJ2-7|TRBV6-5
CASSQGLPYEQYF
TGTGCCAGCAGTCAAGGACTGCCCTACGAGCAGTACTTC
>.|TRBD1|TRBJ2-7|TRBV19
CASSFPGQGVYEQYF
TGTGCCAGTAGTTTTCCAGGACAGGGCGTTTACGAGCAGTACTTC
>.|.|TRBJ2-1|TRBV5-4
CASSRPGGGSYNEQFF
TGTGCCAGCAGCCGGCCGGGGGGCGGATCCTACAATGAGCAGTTCTTC
>.|.|TRBJ1-2|TRBV5-1
CASSLAVGEVGDGYTF
TGCGCCAGCAGCTTGGCAGTGGGGGAGGTAGGCGATGGCTACACCTTC
>.|TRBD2|TRBJ2-3|TRBV18
CASSPRTSGATDTQYF
TGTGCCAGCTCACCACGGACTAGCGGGGCCACAGATACGCAGTATTTT
>.|.|TRBJ2-3|TRBV5-1
CASSLGSGARPSTDTQYF
TGCGCCAGCAGCTTGGGTTCGGGAGCAAGACCAAGCACAGATACGCAGTATTTT